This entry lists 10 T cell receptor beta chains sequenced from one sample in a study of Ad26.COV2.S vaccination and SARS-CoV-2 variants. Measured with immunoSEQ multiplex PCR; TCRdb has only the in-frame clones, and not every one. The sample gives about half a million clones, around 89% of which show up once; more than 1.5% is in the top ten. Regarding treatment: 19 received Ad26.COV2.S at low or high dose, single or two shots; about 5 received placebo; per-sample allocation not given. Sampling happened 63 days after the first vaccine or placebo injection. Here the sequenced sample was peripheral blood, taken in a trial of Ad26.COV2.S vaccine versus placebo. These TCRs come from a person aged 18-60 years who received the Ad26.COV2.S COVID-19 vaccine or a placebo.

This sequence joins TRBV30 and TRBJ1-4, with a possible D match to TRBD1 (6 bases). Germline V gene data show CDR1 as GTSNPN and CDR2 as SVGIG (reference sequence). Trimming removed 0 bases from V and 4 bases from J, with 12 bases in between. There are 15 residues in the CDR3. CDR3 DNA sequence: TGTGCCTGGAGTGTACGCGACAGGCGTAATGAAAAACTGTTTTTT. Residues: CAWSVRDRRNEKLFF.

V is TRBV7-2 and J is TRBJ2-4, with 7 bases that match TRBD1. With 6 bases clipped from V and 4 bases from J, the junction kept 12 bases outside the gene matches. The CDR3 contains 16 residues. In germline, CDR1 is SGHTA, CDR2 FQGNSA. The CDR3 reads CASSEDRWGGKNIQYF. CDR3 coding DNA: TGTGCCAGCAGTGAGGACAGGTGGGGTGGGAAAAACATTCAGTACTTC. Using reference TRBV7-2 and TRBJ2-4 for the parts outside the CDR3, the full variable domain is GAGVSQSPSNKVTEKGKDVELRCDPISGHTALYWYRQSLGQGLEFLIYFQGNSAPDKSGLPSDRFSAERTGGSVSTLTIQRTQQEDSAVYLCASSEDRWGGKNIQYFGAGTRLSVL.

The CDR3 region has the DNA TGTGCCAGCAGGGACAGAGAAAACACTGAAGCTTTCTTT. This translates into CASRDRENTEAFF. The V gene is TRBV6-5, the J gene TRBJ1-1; the D gene is possibly TRBD1 (6 bases). CDR3 size: 13 residues. Germline V gives CDR1 MNHEY, CDR2 SVGAGI. Trimming shortened V by 6 bases and J by 2 bases, and 10 bases separated the two germline ends.

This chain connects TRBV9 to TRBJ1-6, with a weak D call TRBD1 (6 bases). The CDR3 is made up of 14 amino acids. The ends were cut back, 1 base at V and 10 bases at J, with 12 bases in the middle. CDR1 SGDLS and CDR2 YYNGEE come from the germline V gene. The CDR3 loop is CASSVRQEGSPLHF. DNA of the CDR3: TGTGCCAGCAGCGTAAGACAGGAGGGCTCACCCCTCCACTTT.

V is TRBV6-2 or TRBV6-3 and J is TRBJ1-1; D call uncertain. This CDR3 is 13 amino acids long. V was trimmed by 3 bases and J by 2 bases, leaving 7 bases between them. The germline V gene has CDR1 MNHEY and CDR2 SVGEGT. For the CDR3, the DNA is TGTGCCAGCAGTTATACTGGTAACACTGAAGCTTTCTTT. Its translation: CASSYTGNTEAFF.

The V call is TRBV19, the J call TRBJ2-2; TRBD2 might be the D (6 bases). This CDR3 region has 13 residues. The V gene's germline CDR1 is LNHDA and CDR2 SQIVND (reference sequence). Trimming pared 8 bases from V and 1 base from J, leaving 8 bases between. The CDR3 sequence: CASFSGNTGELFF. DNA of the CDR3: TGTGCCAGTTTTAGCGGGAACACCGGGGAGCTGTTTTTT.

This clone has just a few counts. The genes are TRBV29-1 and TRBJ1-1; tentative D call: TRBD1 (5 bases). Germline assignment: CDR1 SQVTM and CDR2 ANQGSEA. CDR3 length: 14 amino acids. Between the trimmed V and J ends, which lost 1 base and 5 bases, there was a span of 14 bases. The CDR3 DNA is TGCAGCGTTGAAGGCCCAGGGCGGTGGACTGAAGCTTTCTTT. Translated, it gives CSVEGPGRWTEAFF.

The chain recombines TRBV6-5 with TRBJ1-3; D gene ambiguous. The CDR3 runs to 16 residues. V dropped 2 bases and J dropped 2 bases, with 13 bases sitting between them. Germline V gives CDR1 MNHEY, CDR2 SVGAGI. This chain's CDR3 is CASSYQDRFAGNTIYF. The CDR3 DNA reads TGTGCCAGCAGTTACCAAGACCGATTCGCTGGAAACACCATATATTTT.

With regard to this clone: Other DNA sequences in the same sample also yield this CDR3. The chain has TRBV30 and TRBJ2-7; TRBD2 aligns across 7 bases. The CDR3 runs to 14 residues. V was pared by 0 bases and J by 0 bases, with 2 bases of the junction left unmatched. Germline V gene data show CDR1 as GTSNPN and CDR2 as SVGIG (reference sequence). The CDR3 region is CAWSVGGSSYEQYF. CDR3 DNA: TGTGCCTGGAGTGTAGGCGGGAGCTCCTACGAGCAGTACTTC.

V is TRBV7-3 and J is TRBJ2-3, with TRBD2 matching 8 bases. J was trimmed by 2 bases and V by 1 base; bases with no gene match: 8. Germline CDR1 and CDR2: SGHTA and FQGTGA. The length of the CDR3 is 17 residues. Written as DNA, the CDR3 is TGTGCCAGCAGCTTAATCCCTGCGGGGGGACCCACAGATACGCAGTATTTT. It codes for CASSLIPAGGPTDTQYF.